The 16 T cell receptor beta chains below all came from one sample that was sequenced in a study of CD8 T cells in Susac syndrome. cDNA came from 0.5 to 1 ug RNA primed by random hexamers. TCRdb analysed the immunoSEQ multiplex PCR reads with MiXCR anew, one entry per CDR3 protein. The table includes roughly 130,000 distinct CDR3 sequences, approximately 94% detected once. What was sequenced was CD4+ T cells from PBMCs. The source of these receptors is a human donor with multiple sclerosis.

The chain recombines TRBV5-1 with TRBJ2-4; D gene ambiguous. Germline V CDR1 and CDR2: SGHRS, YFSETQ. Trimming removed 4 bases at V and 8 bases at J, with 13 bases between. CDR3 length: 13 amino acids. CDR3 sequence: CASSRTSVDIQYF. DNA of the CDR3: TGCGCCAGCAGCCGAACGAGTGTGGACATTCAGTACTTC.

This chain uses TRBV28 with TRBJ1-2; D gene unclear. Germline CDR1 and CDR2: MDHEN and SYDVKM. V lost 5 bases, J lost 1 base, and 14 bases lay in between. CDR3 length: 15 amino acids. The CDR3 is CASSGSGRYNYGYTF. The CDR3 coding sequence is TGTGCCAGCAGTGGGTCGGGAAGATATAACTATGGCTACACCTTC.

The chain links TRBV19 to TRBJ1-1, with a weak D call TRBD1 (6 bases). The CDR3 has 15 amino acids. Germline V gene sequence: CDR1 LNHDA, CDR2 SQIVND (reference sequence). Trimming took 6 bases from V and 2 from J, leaving 16 bases between them. CDR3 region: CASRLGGLSNTEAFF. For the CDR3, the DNA is TGTGCCAGTAGGCTGGGGGGGCTCAGTAACACTGAAGCTTTCTTT.

The J gene is TRBJ1-5, the V gene TRBV10-3; the D gene is possibly TRBD1 (5 bases). Trimming left V 4 bases short and J 5 bases short, with 12 bases between. Germline V CDR1 and CDR2: ENHRY, SYGVKD. The CDR3 sequence is 14 residues long. The CDR3 region is CAISVDLGDQPQHF. CDR3 coding DNA: TGTGCCATCAGTGTGGACCTGGGGGATCAGCCCCAGCATTTT.

The chain combines TRBV29-1 with TRBJ2-7, with D perhaps matching TRBD1 or TRBD2 (5 bases each). Trimming shortened V by 6 bases and J by 1 base, and 13 bases separated the two germline ends. The CDR3 length is 13 residues. Germline V CDR1 and CDR2: SQVTM, ANQGSEA. The CDR3 nucleotides are TGCAGCGTCCATCGGGACGGTTCCTACGAGCAGTACTTC. It specifies CSVHRDGSYEQYF.

The chain carries TRBV2 and TRBJ2-1, with TRBD2 identical over 8 bases. The junction had 11 bases not matched to a gene; V was cut back by 6 bases and J by 1 base. The CDR3 has 17 amino acids. The germline CDR1 and CDR2 sequences are SNHLY and FYNNEI. In DNA form, the CDR3 reads TGTGCCAGCAGCTGGCGAGGTAGCGGGATATCCTACAATGAGCAGTTCTTC. The encoded protein is CASSWRGSGISYNEQFF.

Concerning this clonotype: The junction and the germline gene differ at one end; a read error may be behind it. This chain uses TRBV29-1 with TRBJ2-5; unclear D gene. The length of the CDR3 is 13 residues. Germline assignment: CDR1 SQVTM and CDR2 ANQGSEA. In nucleotides, the CDR3 is TGCAGCGTGTCACAACTGGTACAAGGGACCCAGTACTTC. Amino acid sequence: CSVSQLVQGTQYF.

A single count supports this clonotype. This chain links TRBV11-2 with TRBJ1-4; TRBD1 aligns across 9 bases. The CDR3 runs to 14 residues. Trimming removed 5 bases from V and 7 bases from J; junction bases left unmatched: 5. Germline V CDR1 and CDR2: SGHAT, FQNNGV. The CDR3 sequence: CASSRDRAAEKLFF. The CDR3 nucleotides are TGTGCCAGCAGCAGGGACAGGGCGGCTGAAAAACTGTTTTTT.

This clonotype is a singleton in its sample. The chain uses TRBV7-9 and TRBJ2-6, with D possibly called TRBD1 or TRBD2 (5 bases each). Trimming removed 6 bases from V and 0 bases from J, with 18 bases in between. Per the germline V gene, CDR1 is SEHNR and CDR2 is FQNEAQ (reference sequence). The CDR3 totals 18 residues. This CDR3 reads CASSPIRGRRSGANVLTF. CDR3 coding DNA: TGTGCCAGCAGTCCTATACGGGGCCGCCGCTCTGGGGCCAACGTCCTGACTTTC.

This chain links TRBV6-1 with TRBJ1-5; perhaps TRBD1 as D (5 bases). Trimming shortened V by 4 bases and J by 4 bases, and 11 bases separated the two germline ends. Germline V CDR1 and CDR2: MNHNS, SASEGT. The CDR3 spans 14 residues. This chain's CDR3 is CASSASGRNQPQHF. CDR3 DNA sequence: TGTGCCAGCAGTGCCTCAGGGAGGAATCAGCCCCAGCATTTT.

CDR3 coding DNA: TGTGCCAGCAGGGCAGGGTCTGGAAACACCATATATTTT. This gives the protein CASRAGSGNTIYF. The chain employs TRBV2 and TRBJ1-3; D might be TRBD1 (5 bases). Germline-derived CDR1 and CDR2 are SNHLY and FYNNEI. The V and J ends lost 6 bases and 1 base respectively, with 7 bases between them. The CDR3 is 13 amino acids.

The rearrangement links TRBV7-2 to TRBJ1-1, with TRBD1 matching over 10 bases. The germline gives CDR1 SGHTA, CDR2 FQGNSA. The length of the CDR3 is 14 residues. V dropped 3 bases and J dropped 5; count of bases not matched to a gene: 3. The CDR3 reads CASSLTGGGTEAFF. The CDR3 DNA follows: TGTGCCAGCAGCTTGACAGGGGGCGGTACTGAAGCTTTCTTT.

The J gene is TRBJ2-7, the V gene TRBV5-4; D may be TRBD1 (6 bases). The CDR3 spans 15 residues. Looked up from germline, CDR1 is SGHNT and CDR2 is YYREEE (reference sequence). V lost 0 bases to trimming and J lost 3 bases, with 13 bases between them. Written as DNA, the CDR3 is TGTGCCAGCAGCTTGGTAGGGCAGGGGAGCTACGAGCAGTACTTC. It codes for CASSLVGQGSYEQYF.

As DNA, the CDR3 is TGTGCTAGTGGTTTGGTACAAGGGGGACCCCAGCATTTT. Residues: CASGLVQGGPQHF. The chain combines TRBV12-5 with TRBJ1-5; D might be TRBD1 (6 bases). The CDR3 extends over 13 amino acids. The V gene lost 0 bases and the J gene lost 10 bases, with 10 bases spanning the gap. Germline V CDR1 and CDR2: LGHNT, FRNRAP.

V usage is TRBV5-4 and J usage is TRBJ1-2; TRBD1 agrees at 9 bases. Germline loops: CDR1 SGHNT, CDR2 YYREEE (reference sequence). The CDR3 extends over 12 amino acids. V trimming: 4 bases; J trimming: 6 bases; junction bases outside the gene matches: 1. The CDR3 DNA sequence: TGTGCCAGCAGCAGACAGGGGGATGGCTACACCTTC. It is translated as CASSRQGDGYTF.

The chain is built from TRBV5-1 and TRBJ2-2; D gene ambiguous. CDR3 length: 14 amino acids. Trimming stripped 4 bases from V and 0 bases from J, with 7 bases between. Germline-derived CDR1 and CDR2 are SGHRS and YFSETQ. The CDR3, as DNA: TGCGCCAGCAGCCAACGAACGAACACCGGGGAGCTGTTTTTT. Its translation is CASSQRTNTGELFF. Complete variable domain (other parts from reference TRBV5-1 and TRBJ2-2): KAGVTQTPRYLIKTRGQQVTLSCSPISGHRSVSWYQQTPGQGLQFLFEYFSETQRNKGNFPGRFSGRQFSNSRSEMNVSTLELGDSALYLCASSQRTNTGELFFGEGSRLTVL.